Presented here are 21 T cell receptor beta chains from one specimen sequenced in a study of blood T cell repertoires in COVID-19. Measured with immunoSEQ multiplex PCR; TCRdb has only the in-frame clones, and not every one. The sample has about 280,000 clones, less than 85% seen once; the top ten hold 2% to 3%. Sequenced input: PBMCs or T cells enriched from blood (not recorded which). The receptor source for this set is a woman between 45 and 60 years old who had recovered from COVID-19.

CDR3 sequence reads: CASSYSANRERGYTF. CDR3 bases: TGTGCCAGCAGTTACAGTGCGAACAGGGAGAGGGGCTACACCTTC. The chain carries TRBV6-5 and TRBJ1-2; TRBD1 might be the D (6 bases). The germline V and J ends were trimmed by 2 bases and 8 bases, with 18 bases remaining between them. Per the germline V gene, CDR1 is MNHEY and CDR2 is SVGAGI. The CDR3 is 15 residues long.

The chain links TRBV27 to TRBJ1-6; D call uncertain. This CDR3 region has 15 residues. V shed 0 bases and J shed 2 bases, with 5 bases lying between them. Germline lookup yields CDR1 MNHEY and CDR2 SMNVEV (reference sequence). The CDR3: CASSLSRAYNSPLHF. As DNA, the CDR3 is TGTGCCAGCAGTTTATCGCGGGCCTATAATTCACCCCTCCACTTT.

This clone was counted once. The V and J genes are TRBV19 and TRBJ1-2, with 7 bases fitting TRBD1. The V segment lost 5 bases and the J segment 5 bases; nucleotides outside the gene matches: 11. CDR1 is LNHDA and CDR2 is SQIVND in the germline V gene (reference sequence). The CDR3 has 15 amino acids. The DNA of the CDR3 is TGTGCCAGTAGTTCTACCTATGTGACAGGGTATGGCTACACCTTC. Its translation is CASSSTYVTGYGYTF.

The chain has TRBV2 and TRBJ1-6; D possibly corresponds to TRBD1 (5 bases). Germline CDR1 SNHLY, CDR2 FYNNEI. Trimming shortened V by 4 bases and J by 0 bases, and 10 bases separated the two germline ends. The CDR3 contains 16 residues. The chain's CDR3 is CASSARESSYNSPLHF. The CDR3 DNA sequence: TGTGCCAGCAGTGCCAGGGAAAGCTCCTATAATTCACCCCTCCACTTT.

V is TRBV7-9 and J is TRBJ1-1; D might be TRBD1 (6 bases). V dropped 4 bases and J dropped 4 bases, with 10 bases sitting between them. The germline CDR1 and CDR2 sequences are SEHNR and FQNEAQ (reference sequence). CDR3 size: 13 residues. The CDR3 nucleotides are TGTGCCAGCAGCTACAGGGAAGGCACTGAAGCTTTCTTT. It specifies CASSYREGTEAFF.

V usage is TRBV6-6 and J usage is TRBJ1-4, with 7 bases lining up with TRBD1. Germline-derived CDR1 and CDR2 are MNHNY and SVGAGI (reference sequence). V gave up 0 bases and J gave up 15 bases; unmatched junction bases: 13. The CDR3 has 15 residues. The CDR3 DNA reads as TGTGCCAGCAGTTACTCGAAGTTCGACAGGGTAGACTTGTTTTTT. This encodes CASSYSKFDRVDLFF.

The chain links TRBV28 to TRBJ1-2, with no clear D. The V and J ends lost 1 base and 9 bases respectively, with 18 bases between them. The germline V gene encodes CDR1 MDHEN and CDR2 SYDVKM. This CDR3 contains 15 residues. CDR3 in DNA: TGTGCCAGCAGTTTATCAAGAGGGAGGATTCTAAGCTACACCTTC. Encoded protein: CASSLSRGRILSYTF.

A single count supports this clone. The chain uses TRBV6-1 and TRBJ2-1; 7 positions agree with TRBD2. The CDR3 consists of 16 residues. The J segment lost 9 bases and the V segment lost 3 bases, leaving 14 bases of the junction unmatched. Germline V gene lookup returns CDR1 MNHNS and CDR2 SASEGT. This chain's CDR3 is CASSEWRENISGEQFF. As DNA, the CDR3 is TGTGCCAGCAGTGAGTGGCGGGAGAATATTTCTGGTGAGCAGTTCTTC.

The V call is TRBV6-2 or TRBV6-3, the J call TRBJ2-5; D is unresolved. Germline V CDR1 and CDR2: MNHEY, SVGEGT. With 0 bases removed from V and 5 bases from J, the gap between germline ends came to 10 bases. The CDR3 is made up of 14 amino acids. The CDR3 DNA follows: TGTGCCAGCAGTTACTCCCGGGTCCGGGAGACCCAGTACTTC. This gives the protein CASSYSRVRETQYF.

This clone was counted only a few times. The V and J genes are TRBV7-3 and TRBJ2-1; 13 bases fit TRBD2. Unmatched junction bases numbered 13, after V lost 2 bases and J lost 9 bases. Germline assignment: CDR1 SGHTA and CDR2 FQGTGA. This CDR3 comprises 18 residues. The CDR3 DNA is TGTGCCAGCAGCTTATATCGTCCCGGGACTAGCGGGGCATCTGAGCAGTTCTTC. This encodes CASSLYRPGTSGASEQFF. The full variable domain, its missing parts supplied by reference TRBV7-3 and TRBJ2-1, is GAGVSQTPSNKVTEKGKYVELRCDPISGHTALYWYRQSLGQGPEFLIYFQGTGAADDSGLPNDRFFAVRPEGSVSTLKIQRTERGDSAVYLCASSLYRPGTSGASEQFFGPGTRLTVL.

In its sample, this clone ranks as medium-sized (0.01 to 0.1%). V and J are TRBV27 and TRBJ1-2; D may be TRBD1 (5 bases). The CDR3 has 14 residues. V was shortened by 0 bases and J by 8 bases, with 13 bases between the two germline ends. The V gene's germline CDR1 is MNHEY and CDR2 SMNVEV (reference sequence). The CDR3 region is CASSLSGGVLGYTF. CDR3 nucleotide sequence: TGTGCCAGCAGTTTATCTGGGGGGGTGCTGGGCTACACCTTC.

The V gene is TRBV27, the J gene TRBJ2-7; TRBD1 matches 7 bases. This CDR3 has 13 residues. CDR1 and CDR2 (germline): MNHEY, SMNVEV (reference sequence). Germline trimming cut 5 bases from V and 10 bases from J; bases unmatched to any gene: 11. CDR3 bases: TGTGCCAGCAGTAGGGACAGCCCCGACGTTCAGTACTTC. This encodes CASSRDSPDVQYF.

Notes on this clone: This CDR3 is also generated by other DNA sequences in the sample. The chain joins TRBV5-1 to TRBJ1-3; no clear D gene. Looked up from germline, CDR1 is SGHRS and CDR2 is YFSETQ. The length of the CDR3 is 15 residues. Trimming left V 0 bases short and J 0 bases short, with 7 bases between. The CDR3: CASSLGLSSGNTIYF. CDR3 in DNA: TGCGCCAGCAGCTTGGGATTGAGCTCTGGAAACACCATATATTTT.

This clone was seen more than once but under ten times. This chain joins TRBV6-2 or TRBV6-3 and TRBJ2-7; no reliable D call. Germline V gene data show CDR1 as MNHEY and CDR2 as SVGEGT. The CDR3 contains 12 residues. The V and J ends lost 4 bases and 2 bases respectively, with 6 bases between them. The DNA for the CDR3 is TGTGCCAGCAGTTTAACAGCCTACGAGCAGTACTTC. Its translation is CASSLTAYEQYF.

V usage is TRBV5-6 and J usage is TRBJ1-5; maybe TRBD1 (6 bases). Trimming cost V 1 base and J 5 bases, with 16 bases left between them. Germline V gene sequence: CDR1 SGHDT, CDR2 YYEEEE. CDR3 length equals 16 residues. CDR3 nucleotide sequence: TGTGCCAGCAGCTTGAAGGGACAAGGAGGTTATCAGCCCCAGCATTTT. This encodes CASSLKGQGGYQPQHF.

This clone was recorded only once. The chain combines TRBV12-5 with TRBJ2-6; D is undetermined. The germline V gene encodes CDR1 LGHNT and CDR2 FRNRAP. Trimming left V 4 bases short and J 0 bases short, with 13 bases between. The CDR3 totals 17 residues. The CDR3 here is CASGWFGFASGANVLTF. The CDR3 bases are TGTGCTAGTGGTTGGTTCGGGTTCGCCTCTGGGGCCAACGTCCTGACTTTC.

This clone was seen a single time. J is TRBJ2-7 and V is TRBV19; TRBD1 aligns across 8 bases. Germline V gene data show CDR1 as LNHDA and CDR2 as SQIVND (reference sequence). The length of the CDR3 is 16 residues. The J segment lost 6 bases and the V segment lost 3 bases, leaving 13 bases of the junction unmatched. The CDR3 protein is CASSIERTGFGSEQYF. The CDR3 nucleotides read TGTGCCAGTAGTATCGAAAGGACAGGGTTTGGAAGCGAGCAGTACTTC.

The J gene is TRBJ1-2, the V gene TRBV3-1 (or the pseudogene TRBV3-2), with 10 bases matching TRBD1. The CDR3 totals 14 residues. V shed 3 bases and J 8 bases; nucleotides not matched to a gene: 6. Germline CDR1 reads LGHDT; CDR2 reads YNNKEL (reference sequence). The CDR3 sequence: CASSQGQGSRGYTF. The CDR3 DNA follows: TGTGCCAGCAGCCAGGGACAGGGGTCCCGGGGCTACACCTTC.

In this sample, this clone turned up once. The chain joins TRBV2 to TRBJ2-3; 16 nucleotides agree with TRBD2. CDR1 is SNHLY, CDR2 FYNNEI, per germline. The CDR3 is 18 amino acids. The V gene end was trimmed by 6 bases and the J gene end by 4 bases; junction bases not matched to a gene: 10. CDR3 in DNA: TGTGCCAGCAGCGGGACTAGCGGGGGGGTCAGGTTTTCAGATACGCAGTATTTT. Translation gives CASSGTSGGVRFSDTQYF.

The rearrangement uses TRBV7-8 and TRBJ2-3; 7 positions match TRBD2. The V and J ends lost 4 bases and 5 bases, in that order; junction bases with no gene match: 0. CDR1 is SGHVS, CDR2 FQNEAQ, per germline. This CDR3 spans 12 amino acids. CDR3 sequence: CASSSSGDTQYF. In DNA form, the CDR3 reads TGTGCCAGCAGCTCTAGCGGAGATACGCAGTATTTT.

The gene calls are TRBV2 and TRBJ1-5; 8 nucleotides match TRBD1. Germline V CDR1 and CDR2: SNHLY, FYNNEI. The CDR3 is 15 residues long. J lost 6 bases, V lost 1 base, and 5 bases had no gene match. In nucleotides, the CDR3 is TGTGCCAGCAGTGAAGGGACAGGGCGATCTCAGCCCCAGCATTTT. It codes for CASSEGTGRSQPQHF.